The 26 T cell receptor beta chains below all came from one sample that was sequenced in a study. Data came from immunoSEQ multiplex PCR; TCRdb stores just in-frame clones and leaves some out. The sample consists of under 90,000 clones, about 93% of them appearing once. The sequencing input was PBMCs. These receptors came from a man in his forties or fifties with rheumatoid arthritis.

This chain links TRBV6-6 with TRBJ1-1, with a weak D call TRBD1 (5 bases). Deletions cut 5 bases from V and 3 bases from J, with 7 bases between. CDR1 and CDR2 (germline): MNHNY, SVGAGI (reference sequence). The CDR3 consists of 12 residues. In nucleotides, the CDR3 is TGTGCCAGCAGTGGGGGGGACACTGAAGCTTTCTTT. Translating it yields CASSGGDTEAFF.

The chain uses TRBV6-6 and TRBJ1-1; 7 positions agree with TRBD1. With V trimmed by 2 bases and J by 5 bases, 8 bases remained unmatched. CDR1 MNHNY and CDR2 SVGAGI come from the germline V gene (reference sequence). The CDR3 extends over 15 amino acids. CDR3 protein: CASSYPGQERTEAFF. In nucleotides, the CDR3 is TGTGCCAGCAGTTACCCTGGACAGGAGAGGACTGAAGCTTTCTTT.

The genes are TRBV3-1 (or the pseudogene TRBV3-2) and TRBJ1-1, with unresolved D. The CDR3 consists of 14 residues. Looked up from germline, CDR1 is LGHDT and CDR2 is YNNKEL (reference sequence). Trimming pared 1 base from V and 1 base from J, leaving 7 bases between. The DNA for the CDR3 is TGTGCCAGCAGCCAAGTAGGCGGGAACACTGAAGCTTTCTTT. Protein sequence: CASSQVGGNTEAFF.

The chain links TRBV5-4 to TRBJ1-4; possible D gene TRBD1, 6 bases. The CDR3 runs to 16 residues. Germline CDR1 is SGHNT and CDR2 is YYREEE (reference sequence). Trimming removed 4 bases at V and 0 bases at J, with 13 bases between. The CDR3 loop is CASSGGTPATNEKLFF. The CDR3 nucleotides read TGTGCCAGCAGCGGCGGGACACCTGCAACTAATGAAAAACTGTTTTTT. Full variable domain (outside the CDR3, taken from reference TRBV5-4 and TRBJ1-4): ETGVTQSPTHLIKTRGQQVTLRCSSQSGHNTVSWYQQALGQGPQFIFQYYREEENGRGNFPPRFSGLQFPNYSSELNVNALELDDSALYLCASSGGTPATNEKLFFGSGTQLSVL.

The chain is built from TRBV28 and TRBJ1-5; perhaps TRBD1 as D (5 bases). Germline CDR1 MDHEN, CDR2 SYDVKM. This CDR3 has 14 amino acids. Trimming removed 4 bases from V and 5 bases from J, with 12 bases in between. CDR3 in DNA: TGTGCCAGCAGTTCGCACATCAGGGATCAGCCCCAGCATTTT. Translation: CASSSHIRDQPQHF.

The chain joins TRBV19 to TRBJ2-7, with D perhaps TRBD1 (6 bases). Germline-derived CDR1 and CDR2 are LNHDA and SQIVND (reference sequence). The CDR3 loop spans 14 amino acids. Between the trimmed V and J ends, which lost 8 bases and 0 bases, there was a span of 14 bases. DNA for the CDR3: TGTGCCAGTTCCGGACAGCGCACCTCCTACGAGCAGTACTTC. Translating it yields CASSGQRTSYEQYF.

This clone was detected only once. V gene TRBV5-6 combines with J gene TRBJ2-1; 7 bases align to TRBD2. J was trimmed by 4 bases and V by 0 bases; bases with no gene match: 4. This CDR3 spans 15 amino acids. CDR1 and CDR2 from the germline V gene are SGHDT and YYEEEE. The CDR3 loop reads CASSLVSSGYNEQFF. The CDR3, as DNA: TGTGCCAGCAGCTTGGTGTCTAGCGGTTACAATGAGCAGTTCTTC.

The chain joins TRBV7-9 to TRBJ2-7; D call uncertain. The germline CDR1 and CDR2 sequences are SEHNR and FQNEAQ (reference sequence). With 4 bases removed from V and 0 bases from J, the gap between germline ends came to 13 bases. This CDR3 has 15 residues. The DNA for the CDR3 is TGTGCCAGCAGCTCACCAGGAATCAGCTCCTACGAGCAGTACTTC. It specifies CASSSPGISSYEQYF. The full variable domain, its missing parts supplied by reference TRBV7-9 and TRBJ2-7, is DTGVSQNPRHKITKRGQNVTFRCDPISEHNRLYWYRQTLGQGPEFLTYFQNEAQLEKSRLLSDRFSAERPKGSFSTLEIQRTEQGDSAMYLCASSSPGISSYEQYFGPGTRLTVT.

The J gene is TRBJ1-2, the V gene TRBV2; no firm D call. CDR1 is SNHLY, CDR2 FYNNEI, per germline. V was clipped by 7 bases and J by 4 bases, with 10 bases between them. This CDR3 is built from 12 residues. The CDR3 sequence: CASNLQAYGYTF. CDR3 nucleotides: TGTGCCAGCAACTTACAAGCCTATGGCTACACCTTC.

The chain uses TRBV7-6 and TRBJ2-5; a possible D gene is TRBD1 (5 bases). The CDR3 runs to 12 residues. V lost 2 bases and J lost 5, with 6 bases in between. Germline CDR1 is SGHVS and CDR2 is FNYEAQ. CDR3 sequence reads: CASSLNRETQYF. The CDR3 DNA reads TGTGCCAGCAGCTTAAACAGGGAGACCCAGTACTTC.

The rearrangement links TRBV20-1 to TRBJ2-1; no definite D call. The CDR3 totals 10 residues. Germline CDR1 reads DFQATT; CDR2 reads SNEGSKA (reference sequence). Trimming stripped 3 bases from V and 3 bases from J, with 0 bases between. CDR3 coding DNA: TGCAGTGCTAGCTACAATGAGCAGTTCTTC. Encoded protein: CSASYNEQFF.

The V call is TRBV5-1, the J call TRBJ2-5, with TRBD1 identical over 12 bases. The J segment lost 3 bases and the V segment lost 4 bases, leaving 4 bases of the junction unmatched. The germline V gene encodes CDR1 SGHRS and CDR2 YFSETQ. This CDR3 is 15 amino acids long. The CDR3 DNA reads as TGCGCCAGCAGCGCCGGGACAGGGGGCGAAGAGACCCAGTACTTC. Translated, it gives CASSAGTGGEETQYF.

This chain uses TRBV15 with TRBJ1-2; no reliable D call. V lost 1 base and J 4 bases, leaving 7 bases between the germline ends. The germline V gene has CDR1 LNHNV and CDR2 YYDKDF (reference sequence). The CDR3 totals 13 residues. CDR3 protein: CATSRGVAYGYTF. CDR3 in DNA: TGTGCCACCAGCAGAGGAGTAGCCTATGGCTACACCTTC.

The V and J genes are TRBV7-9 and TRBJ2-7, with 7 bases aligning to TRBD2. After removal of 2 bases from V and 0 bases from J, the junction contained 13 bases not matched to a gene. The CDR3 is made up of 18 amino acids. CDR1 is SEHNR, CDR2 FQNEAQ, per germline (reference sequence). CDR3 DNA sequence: TGTGCCAGCAGCTTACCAAGAGGGGAGGGCCTAAGCTCCTACGAGCAGTACTTC. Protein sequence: CASSLPRGEGLSSYEQYF.

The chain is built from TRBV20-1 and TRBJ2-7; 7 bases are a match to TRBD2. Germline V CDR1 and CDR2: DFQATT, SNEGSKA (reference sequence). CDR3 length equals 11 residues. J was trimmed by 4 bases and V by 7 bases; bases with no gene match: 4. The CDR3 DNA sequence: TGCAGTGGGGCGGGAGATTACGAGCAGTACTTC. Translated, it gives CSGAGDYEQYF.

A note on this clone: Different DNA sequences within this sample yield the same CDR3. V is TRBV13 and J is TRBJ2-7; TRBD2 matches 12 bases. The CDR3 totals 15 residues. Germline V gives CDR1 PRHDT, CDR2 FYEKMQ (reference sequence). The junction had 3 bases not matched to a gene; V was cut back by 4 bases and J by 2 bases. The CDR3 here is CASSSGLAGAYEQYF. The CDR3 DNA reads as TGTGCCAGCAGCTCGGGACTAGCGGGCGCCTACGAGCAGTACTTC.

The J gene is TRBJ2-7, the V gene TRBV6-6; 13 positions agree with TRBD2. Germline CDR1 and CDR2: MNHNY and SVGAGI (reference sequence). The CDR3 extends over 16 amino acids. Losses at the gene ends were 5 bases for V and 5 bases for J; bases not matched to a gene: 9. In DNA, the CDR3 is TGTGCCAGCAGTCGAAAAGGGACTAGCGGGATTCACGAGCAGTACTTC. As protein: CASSRKGTSGIHEQYF.

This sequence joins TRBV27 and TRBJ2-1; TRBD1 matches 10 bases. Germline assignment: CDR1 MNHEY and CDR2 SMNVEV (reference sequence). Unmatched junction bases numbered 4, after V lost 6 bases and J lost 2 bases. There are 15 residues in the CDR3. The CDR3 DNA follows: TGTGCCAGCAGACCCGGGACAGGGGCCTACAATGAGCAGTTCTTC. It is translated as CASRPGTGAYNEQFF.

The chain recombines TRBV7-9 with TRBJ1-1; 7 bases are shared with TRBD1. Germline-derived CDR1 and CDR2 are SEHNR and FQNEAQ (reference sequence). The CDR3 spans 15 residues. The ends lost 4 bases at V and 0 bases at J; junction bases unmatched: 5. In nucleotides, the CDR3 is TGTGCCAGCAGCTCTCAGGGACAGATGAACACTGAAGCTTTCTTT. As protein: CASSSQGQMNTEAFF.

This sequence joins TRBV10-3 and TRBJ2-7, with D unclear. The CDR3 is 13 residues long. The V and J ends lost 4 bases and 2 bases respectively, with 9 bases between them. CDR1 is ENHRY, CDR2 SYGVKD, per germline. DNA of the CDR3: TGTGCCATCAGTGCGGTCCAGGCCTACGAGCAGTACTTC. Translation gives CAISAVQAYEQYF.

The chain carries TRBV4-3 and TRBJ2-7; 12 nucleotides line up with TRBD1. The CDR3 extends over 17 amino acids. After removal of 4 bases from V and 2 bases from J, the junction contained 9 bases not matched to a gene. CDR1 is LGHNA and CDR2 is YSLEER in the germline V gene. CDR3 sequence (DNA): TGCGCCAGCAGCCTCCATTTGCGGGACAGGGGGCCCTACGAGCAGTACTTC. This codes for CASSLHLRDRGPYEQYF.

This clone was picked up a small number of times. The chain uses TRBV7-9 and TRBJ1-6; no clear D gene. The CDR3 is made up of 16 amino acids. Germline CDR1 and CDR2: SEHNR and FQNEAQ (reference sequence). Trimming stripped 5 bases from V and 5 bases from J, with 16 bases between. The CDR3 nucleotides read TGTGCCAGCAGCCTCTGGGGTACCAACAATAATTCACCCCTCCACTTT. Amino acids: CASSLWGTNNNSPLHF.

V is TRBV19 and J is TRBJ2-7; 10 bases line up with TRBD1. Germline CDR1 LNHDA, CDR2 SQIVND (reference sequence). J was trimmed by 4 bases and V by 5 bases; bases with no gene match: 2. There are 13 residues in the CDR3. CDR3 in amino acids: CASSRDRGYEQYF. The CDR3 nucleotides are TGTGCCAGTAGTCGGGACAGGGGTTACGAGCAGTACTTC.

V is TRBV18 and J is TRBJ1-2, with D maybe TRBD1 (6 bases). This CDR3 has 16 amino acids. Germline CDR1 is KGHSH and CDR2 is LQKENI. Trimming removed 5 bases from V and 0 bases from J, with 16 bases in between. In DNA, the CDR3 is TGTGCCAGCTCATCCTCAACAGGGCTCTCTAACTATGGCTACACCTTC. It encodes CASSSSTGLSNYGYTF. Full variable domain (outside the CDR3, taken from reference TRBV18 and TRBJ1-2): NAGVMQNPRHLVRRRGQEARLRCSPMKGHSHVYWYRQLPEEGLKFMVYLQKENIIDESGMPKERFSAEFPKEGPSILRIQQVVRGDSAAYFCASSSSTGLSNYGYTFGSGTRLTVV.

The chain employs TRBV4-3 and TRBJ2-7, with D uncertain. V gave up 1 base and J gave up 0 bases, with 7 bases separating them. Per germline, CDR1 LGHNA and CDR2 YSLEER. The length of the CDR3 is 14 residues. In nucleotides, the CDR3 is TGCGCCAGCAGCCAAGGCCGGCCCTCCTACGAGCAGTACTTC. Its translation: CASSQGRPSYEQYF.

CDR3 nucleotide sequence: TGTGCCAGCAGCCGGGGACTAGCGGGGGGGGGCACAGATACGCAGTATTTT. Translation: CASSRGLAGGGTDTQYF. The chain has TRBV4-2 and TRBJ2-3, with 16 bases aligning to TRBD2. The germline V gene encodes CDR1 LGHNA and CDR2 YNFKEQ. V shed 4 bases, J shed 1 base, and the junction held 2 bases outside the gene matches. This CDR3 has 17 residues.